The 23 T cell receptor beta chains given below trace back to one sample, sequenced in a study of blood T cell repertoires in COVID-19. Clones were sequenced by immunoSEQ multiplex PCR, and TCRdb holds only the in-frame ones, with some missing. The sample lists fewer than 300,000 clones, 87% occurring once. Material for sequencing was peripheral blood. These receptor sequences come from a woman aged 40 to 55 who had recovered from COVID-19.

This clone has more than one count but fewer than ten. This sample includes further DNA sequences coding for the same CDR3. The chain combines TRBV2 with TRBJ1-1; the D is unclear. Between the trimmed V and J ends, which lost 4 bases and 3 bases, there was a span of 6 bases. CDR3 length equals 12 residues. Per germline, CDR1 SNHLY and CDR2 FYNNEI. CDR3 sequence: CASSVGDTEAFF. CDR3 nucleotides: TGTGCCAGCAGTGTAGGAGACACTGAAGCTTTCTTT.

The chain uses TRBV2 and TRBJ1-3; 7 positions match TRBD1. The CDR3 extends over 15 amino acids. V dropped 8 bases and J dropped 5; count of bases not matched to a gene: 12. Looked up from germline, CDR1 is SNHLY and CDR2 is FYNNEI. CDR3 in DNA: TGTGCCAGCTCAGGCTCGGGGGACAGCCGAAACACCATATATTTT. Its translation is CASSGSGDSRNTIYF.

J is TRBJ2-2 and V is TRBV21-1; TRBD1, the table's D call, lacks a check against the DNA. TRBV21-1 is a pseudogene. The CDR3 is 19 amino acids. This CDR3 is CARFIILRDREINTGELFF. CDR3 coding DNA: TGTGCCAGGTTTATAATCCTCCGTGACAGGGAAATAAACACCGGGGAGCTGTTTTTT.

This chain links TRBV30 with TRBJ1-6; TRBD1 is a possible D gene (6 bases). The V end lost 5 bases, the J end lost 6 bases, and 14 bases lay between the germline ends. This CDR3 spans 14 amino acids. CDR1 and CDR2 (germline): GTSNPN, SVGIG (reference sequence). In DNA, the CDR3 is TGTGCCTGGGGCCGGGGGGCTGGTAATTCACCCCTCCACTTT. It specifies CAWGRGAGNSPLHF.

J is TRBJ1-2 and V is TRBV4-2; D perhaps matches TRBD1 (6 bases). The CDR3 loop spans 17 amino acids. Trimming took 0 bases from V and 5 from J, leaving 19 bases between them. Per germline, CDR1 LGHNA and CDR2 YNFKEQ. CDR3 sequence reads: CASSQDAAQGFGYGYTF. As DNA, the CDR3 is TGTGCCAGCAGCCAAGATGCCGCACAGGGATTCGGGTATGGCTACACCTTC.

This chain uses TRBV6-5 with TRBJ1-2; 9 positions agree with TRBD1. V lost 3 bases to trimming and J lost 5 bases; unmatched junction nucleotides: 4. Looked up from germline, CDR1 is MNHEY and CDR2 is SVGAGI. This CDR3 has 14 residues. This CDR3 reads CASSYMGQGYGYTF. The CDR3 coding sequence is TGTGCCAGCAGTTATATGGGACAGGGATATGGCTACACCTTC.

This chain uses TRBV6-2 or TRBV6-3 with TRBJ1-5; tentative D call: TRBD1 (5 bases). The CDR3 has 16 residues. Trimming pared 0 bases from V and 0 bases from J, leaving 9 bases between. Per germline, CDR1 MNHEY and CDR2 SVGEGT. CDR3 DNA: TGTGCCAGCAGTTACTCACCCCAGGGTAGCAATCAGCCCCAGCATTTT. It specifies CASSYSPQGSNQPQHF.

V gene TRBV7-9 combines with J gene TRBJ2-7; D is unresolved. V was clipped by 5 bases and J by 6 bases, with 20 bases between them. Per germline, CDR1 SEHNR and CDR2 FQNEAQ (reference sequence). The CDR3 length is 15 residues. CDR3 DNA: TGTGCCAGCAGCCGATACGGAAGCCTAGGTGGCGAGCAGTACTTC. This codes for CASSRYGSLGGEQYF.

This clone was observed a single time. The gene calls are TRBV19 and TRBJ2-2; D is possibly TRBD2 (7 bases). The CDR3 is 16 amino acids. V shed 8 bases and J shed 7 bases, with 23 bases lying between them. CDR1 and CDR2 from the germline V gene are LNHDA and SQIVND (reference sequence). Written as DNA, the CDR3 is TGTGCCAGTCGAGACAAGCGGGACAACCCGTACGGGGAGCTGTTTTTT. Its protein is CASRDKRDNPYGELFF.

This clone showed up just a few times. This chain links TRBV30 with TRBJ1-4, with 8 nucleotides matching TRBD1. The V gene's germline CDR1 is GTSNPN and CDR2 SVGIG (reference sequence). The ends lost 3 bases at V and 5 bases at J; junction bases unmatched: 11. The CDR3 length is 16 residues. Written as DNA, the CDR3 is TGTGCCTGGAGGCCCGGGACAGGTCGGGGGAATGAAAAACTGTTTTTT. As protein: CAWRPGTGRGNEKLFF.

The chain links TRBV28 to TRBJ1-1; D gene ambiguous. The germline V and J ends were trimmed by 4 bases and 7 bases, with 19 bases remaining between them. This CDR3 is 15 amino acids long. Germline assignment: CDR1 MDHEN and CDR2 SYDVKM. Here the CDR3 DNA reads TGTGCCAGCAGTTCCACCCCACTCCCTACAGATGAAGCTTTCTTT. Residues: CASSSTPLPTDEAFF.

J is TRBJ1-1 and V is TRBV27; a weak D match, TRBD1 (5 bases). The CDR3 runs to 12 residues. Germline CDR1 and CDR2: MNHEY and SMNVEV (reference sequence). V lost 0 bases to trimming and J lost 7 bases, with 6 bases between them. The CDR3 reads CASSLSGGEAFF. Here the CDR3 DNA reads TGTGCCAGCAGTTTATCGGGGGGTGAAGCTTTCTTT.

The genes are TRBV4-1 and TRBJ2-7; possibly TRBD1 for D (6 bases). V was pared by 2 bases and J by 2 bases, with 22 bases between. The CDR3 covers 18 residues. The germline V gene encodes CDR1 MGHRA and CDR2 YSYEKL. CDR3 amino acids: CASSQKMVAGAGAYEQYF. The CDR3 bases are TGCGCCAGCAGCCAAAAGATGGTGGCAGGGGCGGGCGCCTACGAGCAGTACTTC.

This clone came up once. This chain joins TRBV6-5 and TRBJ2-7; a weak D match, TRBD2 (7 bases). Trimming removed 5 bases from V and 3 bases from J, with 14 bases in between. This CDR3 has 14 amino acids. CDR1 and CDR2 (germline): MNHEY, SVGAGI. The CDR3 reads CASSRGGSFYEQYF. The DNA for the CDR3 is TGTGCCAGCAGTAGGGGGGGTAGCTTCTACGAGCAGTACTTC.

The chain joins TRBV19 to TRBJ1-1; D gene unclear. The germline V gene encodes CDR1 LNHDA and CDR2 SQIVND (reference sequence). Trimming left V 7 bases short and J 4 bases short, with 16 bases between. This CDR3 spans 14 amino acids. Written as DNA, the CDR3 is TGTGCCAGTACCCCTAGGCGGCAGATCACTGAAGCTTTCTTT. It specifies CASTPRRQITEAFF.

The chain recombines TRBV2 with TRBJ2-3; 7 bases agree with TRBD2. Germline values: CDR1 SNHLY, CDR2 FYNNEI. This CDR3 spans 14 amino acids. Trimming at V came to 1 base and at J to 4 bases, leaving 2 bases not matched to a gene. The CDR3 nucleotides are TGTGCCAGCAGTGAAGTACTAGCGTCAGATACGCAGTATTTT. Protein product: CASSEVLASDTQYF. Full variable domain (missing parts from reference TRBV2 and TRBJ2-3): EPEVTQTPSHQVTQMGQEVILRCVPISNHLYFYWYRQILGQKVEFLVSFYNNEISEKSEIFDDQFSVERPDGSNFTLKIRSTKLEDSAMYFCASSEVLASDTQYFGPGTRLTVL.

V usage is TRBV7-8 and J usage is TRBJ1-5, with D perhaps TRBD1 (5 bases). This CDR3 is built from 16 residues. V lost 1 base to trimming and J lost 0 bases, with 10 bases between them. Per the germline V gene, CDR1 is SGHVS and CDR2 is FQNEAQ. CDR3: CASSLGGEYSNQPQHF. The DNA for the CDR3 is TGTGCCAGCAGCTTAGGGGGGGAGTATAGCAATCAGCCCCAGCATTTT.

The J gene is TRBJ2-2, the V gene TRBV7-9; no reliable D call. Trimming shortened V by 10 bases and J by 1 base, and 10 bases separated the two germline ends. The V gene's germline CDR1 is SEHNR and CDR2 FQNEAQ (reference sequence). The CDR3 is 13 residues long. The CDR3 region is CATLRVNTGELFF. CDR3 nucleotide sequence: TGTGCCACTCTTCGGGTGAACACCGGGGAGCTGTTTTTT.

The chain is built from TRBV5-1 and TRBJ2-7; possibly TRBD1 for D (5 bases). CDR1 is SGHRS and CDR2 is YFSETQ in the germline V gene. V lost 4 bases and J lost 1, with 21 bases in between. The CDR3 covers 17 residues. CDR3 in amino acids: CASSLQWGPLSSYEQYF. Here the CDR3 DNA reads TGCGCCAGCAGCCTCCAGTGGGGCCCCTTATCTTCCTACGAGCAGTACTTC.

V is TRBV4-3 and J is TRBJ1-4, with D hard to call. This CDR3 has 19 residues. The V end lost 0 bases, the J end lost 8 bases, and 25 bases lay between the germline ends. Germline V gene sequence: CDR1 LGHNA, CDR2 YSLEER. The CDR3 coding sequence is TGCGCCAGCAGCCAAGATTATTTGGGCCAAATAACCGCCCGCGAAAAACTGTTTTTT. This codes for CASSQDYLGQITAREKLFF.

The chain carries TRBV5-1 and TRBJ1-3; a weak D match, TRBD1 (5 bases). The CDR3 spans 14 residues. Per germline, CDR1 SGHRS and CDR2 YFSETQ. V was shortened by 0 bases and J by 8 bases, with 12 bases between the two germline ends. The CDR3 region is CASSLGQGGDTIYF. In nucleotides, the CDR3 is TGCGCCAGCAGCTTGGGGCAGGGTGGCGACACCATATATTTT.

This clone was picked up a small number of times. The rearrangement joins TRBV2 to TRBJ1-5; a weak D match, TRBD1 (6 bases). The CDR3 is 14 residues long. V was shortened by 2 bases and J by 6 bases, with 11 bases between the two germline ends. Germline V CDR1 and CDR2: SNHLY, FYNNEI. In nucleotides, the CDR3 is TGTGCCAGCAGTGAATACAGGGAGGGTCAGCCCCAGCATTTT. This translates into CASSEYREGQPQHF.

V is TRBV5-5 and J is TRBJ2-2, with D perhaps TRBD2 (6 bases). The CDR3 is made up of 14 amino acids. Germline V gene data show CDR1 as SGHKS and CDR2 as YYEKEE (reference sequence). V lost 4 bases and J lost 2, with 9 bases in between. The CDR3: CASSREINTGELFF. CDR3 nucleotide sequence: TGTGCCAGCAGCCGGGAGATAAACACCGGGGAGCTGTTTTTT.